The 20 T cell receptor beta chains below come from one sample, sequenced in a study of PD-1 blockade in classical Hodgkin lymphoma. Each patient experienced a relapse that followed autologous stem cell transplantation, and brentuximab vedotin exposure varied. The data were produced by immunoSEQ multiplex PCR, yet TCRdb's version contains in-frame clones alone and is incomplete. Of about 100,000 clones listed, approximately 90% are singletons. Sequencing was performed on peripheral blood mononuclear cells (PBMCs), taken before the second cycle of nivolumab. The source of these receptors is a human donor with classical Hodgkin lymphoma.

Worth noting for this clone: At one end, the junction sequence differs from germline, possibly due to a read error. The chain links TRBV6-5 to TRBJ1-2, with 9 positions matching TRBD1. CDR3 length: 13 residues. Germline assignment: CDR1 MNHEY and CDR2 SVGAGI. As DNA, the CDR3 is TGTGCCAGCAGTTATCGAGGGGACAGGGACCCATACTTC. Amino acids: CASSYRGDRDPYF.

V gene TRBV5-6 combines with J gene TRBJ2-3, with TRBD2 matching 8 bases. Germline CDR1 reads SGHDT; CDR2 reads YYEEEE. V was clipped by 3 bases and J by 6 bases; unmatched bases: 12. CDR3 size: 16 residues. CDR3 nucleotides: TGTGCCAGCAGCTGGCCGGGGCGGGGGGATCTGGATACGCAGTATTTT. Its protein product is CASSWPGRGDLDTQYF.

This sequence joins TRBV7-6 and TRBJ1-3, with a tentative D call TRBD1 (5 bases). In germline, CDR1 is SGHVS, CDR2 FNYEAQ. CDR3 length equals 14 residues. Deletions cut 3 bases from V and 2 bases from J, with 8 bases between. The CDR3 coding sequence is TGTGCCAGCAGCTTGGGACTGCCTGGAAACACCATATATTTT. Translated: CASSLGLPGNTIYF.

There are a few counts of this clone. Here the CDR3 reads CASSLEGNEQFF. CDR3 bases: TGTGCCAGCAGTTTGGAGGGCAATGAGCAGTTCTTC. The chain recombines TRBV28 with TRBJ2-1; possibly TRBD2 for D (6 bases). The CDR3 has 12 amino acids. Germline loops: CDR1 MDHEN, CDR2 SYDVKM. V lost 3 bases and J lost 6, with 6 bases in between.

Regarding this clone: Other DNA sequences from this sample encode an identical CDR3 as well. V gene TRBV7-3 combines with J gene TRBJ1-6; the D is unclear. The germline gives CDR1 SGHTA, CDR2 FQGTGA. V gave up 2 bases and J gave up 4 bases, with 6 bases separating them. The length of the CDR3 is 14 residues. As DNA, the CDR3 is TGTGCCAGCAGCTTAGACGGGTATAATTCACCCCTCCACTTT. This codes for CASSLDGYNSPLHF. Full variable domain (outside the CDR3, taken from reference TRBV7-3 and TRBJ1-6): GAGVSQTPSNKVTEKGKYVELRCDPISGHTALYWYRQSLGQGPEFLIYFQGTGAADDSGLPNDRFFAVRPEGSVSTLKIQRTERGDSAVYLCASSLDGYNSPLHFGNGTRLTVT.

The chain is built from TRBV7-2 and TRBJ2-7, with no clear D. Germline lookup yields CDR1 SGHTA and CDR2 FQGNSA. The germline V and J ends were trimmed by 5 bases and 3 bases, with 11 bases remaining between them. The CDR3 is 13 residues long. The CDR3 is CASSPTTYYEQYF. The CDR3 DNA reads TGTGCCAGCAGCCCCACGACATACTACGAGCAGTACTTC.

The chain is built from TRBV30 and TRBJ2-5; 12 nucleotides match TRBD1. Judging by the DNA end, TRBJ2-7 fits better; the J call may be wrong. The germline gives CDR1 GTSNPN, CDR2 SVGIG (reference sequence). The CDR3 is 17 residues long. In DNA, the CDR3 is TGTGCCTGGGAAACCGGGACAGGGGGCCCAACTTCCTACGAGCAGTACTTC. Translated, it gives CAWETGTGGPTSYEQYF.

This chain uses TRBV10-3 with TRBJ1-5, with 8 nucleotides matching TRBD1. This CDR3 has 16 residues. V dropped 0 bases and J dropped 4; count of bases not matched to a gene: 5. CDR1 is ENHRY, CDR2 SYGVKD, per germline. CDR3 residues: CAISESLQGANQPQHF. The CDR3 nucleotides read TGTGCCATCAGTGAGTCATTGCAGGGGGCAAATCAGCCCCAGCATTTT.

The rearrangement links TRBV13 to TRBJ2-7, with TRBD2 as a possible D gene (6 bases). Trimming removed 5 bases at V and 4 bases at J, with 18 bases between. This CDR3 is built from 15 residues. The germline CDR1 and CDR2 sequences are PRHDT and FYEKMQ (reference sequence). CDR3 loop: CASSNTGTFPYEQYF. CDR3 coding DNA: TGTGCCAGCAGCAATACCGGGACTTTCCCATACGAGCAGTACTTC.

This clone was recorded a few times. The CDR3 protein is CAWTLGGFNPEAFF. As DNA, the CDR3 is TGTGCCTGGACTCTGGGGGGGTTTAACCCTGAAGCTTTCTTT. This rearrangement joins TRBV30 to TRBJ1-1; TRBD1 might be the D (5 bases). The CDR3 spans 14 residues. Looked up from germline, CDR1 is GTSNPN and CDR2 is SVGIG (reference sequence). V gave up 4 bases and J gave up 6 bases, with 18 bases separating them.

J is TRBJ2-7 and V is TRBV6-5, with 9 bases matching TRBD1. CDR3 size: 13 residues. V lost 3 bases, J lost 4 bases, and 1 base stayed unmatched. Germline lookup yields CDR1 MNHEY and CDR2 SVGAGI. The CDR3 loop is CASSYGTGYEQYF. In DNA, the CDR3 is TGTGCCAGCAGTTATGGGACAGGGTACGAGCAGTACTTC.

This chain links TRBV7-2 with TRBJ2-1; tentatively, D is TRBD2 (6 bases). The V end was cut by 5 bases, the J end by 9 bases, with 20 bases between. There are 15 residues in the CDR3. Germline V gene data show CDR1 as SGHTA and CDR2 as FQGNSA. The DNA for the CDR3 is TGTGCCAGCAGCCCACGCGGAGGGGCTGAGGGTGAGCAGTTCTTC. It yields the protein CASSPRGGAEGEQFF.

The rearrangement links TRBV7-8 to TRBJ2-2; D may match TRBD1 or TRBD2 (5 bases each). Per the germline V gene, CDR1 is SGHVS and CDR2 is FQNEAQ. Trimming cost V 1 base and J 1 base, with 10 bases left between them. There are 16 residues in the CDR3. CDR3 DNA: TGTGCCAGCAGCTTAGATCGGGGCAGGAACACCGGGGAGCTGTTTTTT. It specifies CASSLDRGRNTGELFF.

This sequence joins TRBV9 and TRBJ1-6, with TRBD1 as a possible D gene (5 bases). V was trimmed by 3 bases and J by 5 bases, leaving 9 bases between them. The length of the CDR3 is 14 residues. CDR1 is SGDLS, CDR2 YYNGEE, per germline. The CDR3 nucleotides are TGTGCCAGCAGCGGGGGCGCTGATAATTCACCCCTCCACTTT. It codes for CASSGGADNSPLHF.

The V and J genes are TRBV6-5 and TRBJ1-1; D unclear. The V end lost 3 bases, the J end lost 3 bases, and 8 bases lay between the germline ends. The CDR3 has 13 amino acids. Germline loops: CDR1 MNHEY, CDR2 SVGAGI. The CDR3 sequence is CASSYSRDTEAFF. The CDR3 nucleotides are TGTGCCAGCAGTTATAGTAGAGACACTGAAGCTTTCTTT.

This chain connects TRBV18 to TRBJ1-1; weak D call: TRBD1 (6 bases). V was cut by 8 bases and J by 1 base, with 11 bases left in between. The CDR3 is 13 amino acids. Per germline, CDR1 KGHSH and CDR2 LQKENI. The CDR3 spells CASGGGRNTEAFF. CDR3 coding DNA: TGTGCCAGCGGCGGGGGCCGGAACACTGAAGCTTTCTTT.

The chain employs TRBV7-6 and TRBJ2-3; 7 bases are shared with TRBD2. The CDR3 is 14 residues long. J lost 5 bases, V lost 5 bases, and 7 bases had no gene match. Germline values: CDR1 SGHVS, CDR2 FNYEAQ. The CDR3 region is CASSPAGVGDTQYF. As DNA, the CDR3 is TGTGCCAGCAGCCCGGCGGGGGTAGGAGATACGCAGTATTTT.

This chain uses TRBV5-1 with TRBJ2-3; the match to TRBD1 covers 8 bases. CDR1 is SGHRS, CDR2 YFSETQ, per germline. V lost 0 bases to trimming and J lost 6 bases; unmatched junction nucleotides: 6. The CDR3 sequence is 15 residues long. CDR3 DNA sequence: TGCGCCAGCAGCTTGGTCTGGACAGGGATCGATACGCAGTATTTT. Amino acid sequence: CASSLVWTGIDTQYF.

This clone appeared once. The gene calls are TRBV10-3 and TRBJ1-2; D might be TRBD1 (5 bases). Germline CDR1 and CDR2: ENHRY and SYGVKD. The CDR3 extends over 17 amino acids. V shed 0 bases and J shed 0 bases, with 14 bases lying between them. For the CDR3, the DNA is TGTGCCATCAGTGAGTCGCTTCTGGGGGGAGCTAACTATGGCTACACCTTC. Its translation is CAISESLLGGANYGYTF.

The rearrangement links TRBV15 to TRBJ1-5, with TRBD1 as a possible D gene (5 bases). This CDR3 spans 13 amino acids. Germline V gene lookup returns CDR1 LNHNV and CDR2 YYDKDF (reference sequence). V lost 8 bases, J lost 4 bases, and 12 bases lay in between. CDR3 nucleotides: TGTGCCACCTCCAGGGAACAGAATCAGCCCCAGCATTTT. The encoded protein is CATSREQNQPQHF.